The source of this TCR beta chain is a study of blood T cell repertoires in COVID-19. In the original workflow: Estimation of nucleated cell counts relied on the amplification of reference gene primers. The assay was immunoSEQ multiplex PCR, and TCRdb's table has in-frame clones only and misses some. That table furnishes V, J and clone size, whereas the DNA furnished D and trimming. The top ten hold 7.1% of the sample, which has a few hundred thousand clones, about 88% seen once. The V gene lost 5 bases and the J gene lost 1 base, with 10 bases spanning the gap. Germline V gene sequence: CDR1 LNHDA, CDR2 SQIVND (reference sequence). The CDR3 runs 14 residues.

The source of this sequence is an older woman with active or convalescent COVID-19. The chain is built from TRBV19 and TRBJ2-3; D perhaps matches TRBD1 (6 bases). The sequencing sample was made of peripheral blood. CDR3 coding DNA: TGTGCCAGTAGTCCAGGACAGCGCACAGATACGCAGTATTTT. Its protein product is CASSPGQRTDTQYF.